This entry features one T cell receptor (beta chain) sequence. Study processing details: By means of reference gene primer amplification, nucleated cell counts were estimated. Sequenced by immunoSEQ multiplex PCR; TCRdb stores in-frame clones only, minus some. The DNA gave D and trimming, while V, J and clone size come from that table. The table has about 200,000 clones, about 85% seen once. The data belong to a study of blood T cell repertoires in COVID-19. Whole-study context: The samples span acute and convalescent COVID-19 from the United States, Italy and Spain.

Germline CDR1 SGHRS, CDR2 YFSETQ. The CDR3 length is 14 residues. Trimming shortened V by 3 bases and J by 5 bases, and 11 bases separated the two germline ends. In assigning cohorts, the study relied on participant-reported clinical history. All recovered Cohort 3 donors got two negative PCRs, got clearance, or saw symptom resolution. The sequenced sample was PBMCs or T cells enriched from blood (not recorded which). The rearrangement links TRBV5-1 to TRBJ1-4; tentatively, D is TRBD1 (6 bases). The origin of this receptor is a man aged 35 to 55 who had recovered from COVID-19. This CDR3 is CASSSGTPNEKLFF. The DNA for the CDR3 is TGCGCCAGCAGCTCCGGGACACCGAATGAAAAACTGTTTTTT.